Here is one T cell receptor (beta chain) with its context. This specimen belongs to a study of blood T cell repertoires in COVID-19. Study context: There were acute and convalescent COVID-19 samples, and they came from the United States, Italy and Spain. In each case, the material was cDNA or gDNA derived from T cells, B-cell-depleted T cells, or PBMCs.

How the authors handled the data: The assay estimated nucleated cells by amplifying reference gene primers. Profiled with immunoSEQ multiplex PCR; TCRdb holds only in-frame clones, not every one. The V and J calls and clone size were taken over from that table, and D and trimming were inferred from the DNA. This repertoire shows over 250,000 clones, approximately 91% found once; its top ten account for less than 2.5%. V was clipped by 6 bases and J by 5 bases, with 16 bases between them. Germline-derived CDR1 and CDR2 are MGHDK and SYGVNS. The CDR3 contains 14 residues. The V gene is TRBV25-1, the J gene TRBJ1-1; D unresolved. The source is a man aged 50-60 years with acute or convalescent COVID-19. Sequenced input: peripheral blood. In DNA form, the CDR3 reads TGTGCCAGCAGCGCGGTGTCTGGGAGGACTGAAGCTTTCTTT. Its translation is CASSAVSGRTEAFF.